These T cell receptor beta chains were read from a single sample in a study of identical twins. TCRdb reprocessed the 5' RACE reads with MiXCR, giving one entry per CDR3 protein. This sample has roughly 720,000 distinct CDR3 sequences, with 18% found just once. A further study also used this sample, focusing on T cells expressing NK-cell markers.

Input material: PBMCs. The receptors here all came from a woman aged 18 to 35 in good health. CDR3s include the opening cysteine and the closing phenylalanine or tryptophan. A D gene is named only where the DNA matches it firmly. Not all rows give a size; the values are once, few, many and, for expanded clones, a class.

J	size	V	D	CDR3	DNA
TRBJ2-7	NA	TRBV6-1	NA	CASSPRPTSPLEQYF	TGTGCCAGCAGCCCACGCCCCACCTCACCTCTCGAGCAGTACTTC
TRBJ1-4	many	TRBV3-1	NA	CASSHPDRTEKLFF	TGTGCCAGCAGCCACCCGGATAGGACCGAAAAACTGTTTTTT
TRBJ2-1	many	TRBV20-1	NA	CSASFGSSYNEQFF	TGCAGTGCTAGTTTTGGGAGCTCCTACAATGAGCAGTTCTTC
TRBJ1-1	few	TRBV7-2	NA	CASIEGTEAFF	TGTGCCAGCATCGAAGGAACTGAAGCTTTCTTT
TRBJ2-1	NA	TRBV29-1	NA	CSVVAVEQFF	TGCAGCGTTGTAGCGGTGGAGCAGTTCTTC
TRBJ2-7	NA	TRBV20-1	NA	CSASASSYEQYF	TGCAGTGCTAGCGCCTCTTCCTACGAGCAGTACTTC
TRBJ1-1	few	TRBV12-3/TRBV12-4	NA	CASSWNSNTEAFF	TGTGCCAGCAGTTGGAACTCGAACACTGAAGCTTTCTTT
TRBJ2-7	NA	TRBV3-1	NA	CACTQGWARASEQYF	TGTGCCTGCACCCAAGGTTGGGCTAGAGCCAGCGAGCAGTACTTC
TRBJ2-7	NA	TRBV29-1	NA	CSVAWQGSYEQYF	TGCAGCGTTGCGTGGCAGGGGAGCTACGAGCAGTACTTC
TRBJ2-3	NA	TRBV2	NA	CASSWTRGGTDTQYF	TGTGCCAGCAGTTGGACTAGGGGGGGTACAGATACGCAGTATTTT